This passage covers 25 T cell receptor beta chains from one sample sequenced in a study of blood T cells in healthy people across ages. Next came a second PCR, run for about 7 to 12 cycles, which used a sample-barcoded 5' primer along with a J-beta primer mix. Using its own MiXCR run on the 5' RACE reads, TCRdb lists one record per CDR3 protein. The table lists about 1.5 million distinct CDR3 sequences, under 55% of them singletons. Input material: blood. The receptors were gathered from a woman younger than 35 in good health.

The chain uses TRBV5-5 and TRBJ2-2; 9 bases map to TRBD1. The CDR3 is made up of 17 amino acids. CDR1 and CDR2 from the germline V gene are SGHKS and YYEKEE (reference sequence). V shed 3 bases, J shed 5 bases, and the junction held 11 bases outside the gene matches. The DNA of the CDR3 is TGTGCCAGCAGCTCGCCGGGACAGGGTATTCGGACCGGGGAGCTGTTTTTT. It is translated as CASSSPGQGIRTGELFF.

The chain carries TRBV7-6 and TRBJ1-4; 9 bases line up with TRBD1. This CDR3 contains 15 residues. Trimming cost V 6 bases and J 8 bases; bases outside gene matches: 10. Germline assignment: CDR1 SGHVS and CDR2 FNYEAQ. The CDR3 sequence is CASRPTGGGGEKLFF. The CDR3 nucleotides read TGTGCCAGCAGACCCACAGGGGGCGGTGGGGAAAAACTGTTTTTT.

The rearrangement uses TRBV25-1 and TRBJ1-1, with a tentative D call TRBD1 (5 bases). The germline V and J ends were trimmed by 3 bases and 0 bases, with 17 bases remaining between them. This CDR3 is 17 amino acids long. CDR1 is MGHDK, CDR2 SYGVNS, per germline. The CDR3 here is CASSDLGREHMNTEAFF. CDR3 nucleotides: TGTGCCAGCAGTGATTTAGGCAGGGAACACATGAACACTGAAGCTTTCTTT.

This clonotype was picked up many times. The V call is TRBV7-2, the J call TRBJ2-7, with a weak D call TRBD1 (6 bases). This CDR3 has 13 residues. In germline, CDR1 is SGHTA, CDR2 FQGNSA. V lost 0 bases to trimming and J lost 3 bases, with 6 bases between them. The CDR3 region has the DNA TGTGCCAGCAGCTTAGCGGGACACTACGAGCAGTACTTC. This translates into CASSLAGHYEQYF.

V and J are TRBV20-1 and TRBJ2-2, with TRBD2 matching over 11 bases. Germline V CDR1 and CDR2: DFQATT, SNEGSKA (reference sequence). This CDR3 has 17 amino acids. The V gene end was trimmed by 1 base and the J gene end by 0 bases; junction bases not matched to a gene: 4. Here the CDR3 DNA reads TGCAGTGCTAGAGGCCTAGCGGGGGGCGCGAACACCGGGGAGCTGTTTTTT. Residues: CSARGLAGGANTGELFF.

The J gene is TRBJ2-3, the V gene TRBV7-9; 12 bases match TRBD2. CDR1 is SEHNR and CDR2 is FQNEAQ in the germline V gene (reference sequence). J gave up 2 bases and V 2 bases, and 14 bases lay outside the gene matches. CDR3 length equals 20 residues. The CDR3 loop reads CASSLRGRLAGVPNTDTQYF. CDR3 coding DNA: TGTGCCAGCAGCTTAAGGGGTCGACTAGCGGGAGTTCCAAACACAGATACGCAGTATTTT.

This clonotype is a singleton in its sample. J is TRBJ2-2 and V is TRBV7-2; TRBD1 might be the D (5 bases). Germline lookup yields CDR1 SGHTA and CDR2 FQGNSA. The V gene lost 5 bases and the J gene lost 6 bases, with 10 bases spanning the gap. This CDR3 spans 13 amino acids. In DNA, the CDR3 is TGTGCCAGCAGCGTAGGGGTAGCCGGGGAGCTGTTTTTT. Protein sequence: CASSVGVAGELFF.

The chain has TRBV19 and TRBJ2-1; D is possibly TRBD1 (5 bases). The CDR3 has 13 residues. CDR1 is LNHDA, CDR2 SQIVND, per germline (reference sequence). Trimming left V 6 bases short and J 8 bases short, with 14 bases between. The DNA for the CDR3 is TGTGCCAGTAGCACGACAGCCCGCTATGAGCAGTTCTTC. Translation gives CASSTTARYEQFF.

The chain is built from TRBV27 and TRBJ2-7, with no clear D. The CDR3 extends over 17 amino acids. CDR1 and CDR2 (germline): MNHEY, SMNVEV (reference sequence). V was pared by 2 bases and J by 7 bases, with 24 bases between. Here the CDR3 reads CASSLGRTSRNGNEQYF. The CDR3 nucleotides are TGTGCCAGCAGTTTAGGGCGGACCTCAAGAAACGGCAATGAGCAGTACTTC.

Turning to this clonotype: The junction differs from germline at one of its ends, possibly a read error. The gene calls are TRBV7-9 and TRBJ2-1, with unresolved D. Germline V gene sequence: CDR1 SEHNR, CDR2 FQNEAQ (reference sequence). CDR3 length: 12 residues. For the CDR3, the DNA is TGTGCCAGCAGCTTAGATGGAAATGAGCGGTTCTTC. Its protein product is CASSLDGNERFF.

This clonotype was seen just once. The V gene is TRBV4-1, the J gene TRBJ1-6, with 7 bases identical to TRBD1. The ends lost 0 bases at V and 9 bases at J; junction bases unmatched: 5. The CDR3 totals 15 residues. CDR1 is MGHRA, CDR2 YSYEKL, per germline. The CDR3 spells CASSQDEAGGSPLHF. For the CDR3, the DNA is TGCGCCAGCAGCCAAGATGAGGCAGGGGGTTCACCCCTCCACTTT.

This clonotype was counted a few times. The J gene is TRBJ1-6, the V gene TRBV18; weak D call: TRBD1 (5 bases). The CDR3 sequence is 14 residues long. Germline CDR1 and CDR2: KGHSH and LQKENI. Between the trimmed V and J ends, which lost 4 bases and 10 bases, there was a span of 14 bases. This chain's CDR3 is CASSRGSPGSPLHF. Written as DNA, the CDR3 is TGTGCCAGCTCACGGGGCAGTCCGGGCTCACCCCTCCACTTT.

For the CDR3, the DNA is TGTGCCAGCGCACAGGGCTATAGCAATCAGCCCCAGCATTTT. This translates into CASAQGYSNQPQHF. The chain employs TRBV18 and TRBJ1-5, with TRBD1 as a possible D gene (6 bases). V lost 8 bases, J lost 0 bases, and 11 bases lay in between. This CDR3 comprises 14 residues. Looked up from germline, CDR1 is KGHSH and CDR2 is LQKENI.

A few counts support this clonotype. V usage is TRBV4-1 and J usage is TRBJ1-2; D gene unclear. Germline CDR1 is MGHRA and CDR2 is YSYEKL. V was cut by 0 bases and J by 5 bases, with 13 bases left in between. There are 15 residues in the CDR3. CDR3 sequence reads: CASSQEPGTSYGYTF. The CDR3 DNA reads TGCGCCAGCAGCCAAGAACCGGGAACTTCATATGGCTACACCTTC.

CDR3 bases: TGTGCCAGCAGTCCCAGGTGGACAGGGTTAGATACGCAGTATTTT. The encoded protein is CASSPRWTGLDTQYF. The chain links TRBV6-2 or TRBV6-3 to TRBJ2-3, with TRBD1 matching 8 bases. The V gene end was trimmed by 5 bases and the J gene end by 5 bases; junction bases not matched to a gene: 9. The CDR3 is made up of 15 amino acids. Germline lookup yields CDR1 MNHEY and CDR2 SVGEGT.

On this clonotype: Sequence at one end of the junction differs from germline and may be a read error. The chain has TRBV7-9 and TRBJ2-7; D is perhaps TRBD2 (5 bases). The germline CDR1 and CDR2 sequences are SEHNR and FQNEAQ (reference sequence). The CDR3 extends over 12 amino acids. The CDR3 coding sequence is TGTTCCAGCAGCTTAAATTTAGCGGAGCAGTACTTC. Protein sequence: CSSSLNLAEQYF.

The genes are TRBV6-5 and TRBJ1-2, with D hard to call. Germline V CDR1 and CDR2: MNHEY, SVGAGI. With 6 bases removed from V and 5 bases from J, the gap between germline ends came to 19 bases. The CDR3 is 15 residues long. CDR3 region: CASRSPPAPEYGYTF. The CDR3 nucleotides read TGTGCCAGCAGATCCCCACCAGCTCCGGAGTATGGCTACACCTTC.

The V call is TRBV4-1, the J call TRBJ2-1, with no clear D. CDR3 length: 11 residues. V was pared by 4 bases and J by 9 bases, with 7 bases between. Germline CDR1 reads MGHRA; CDR2 reads YSYEKL. As DNA, the CDR3 is TGCGCCAGCAGCCTTCACGGTGAGCAGTTCTTC. Translating it yields CASSLHGEQFF.

This clonotype was detected a few times. The J gene is TRBJ1-2, the V gene TRBV20-1, with D possibly being TRBD1 (5 bases). Germline V CDR1 and CDR2: DFQATT, SNEGSKA (reference sequence). V lost 5 bases, J lost 12 bases, and 28 bases lay in between. The CDR3 contains 15 residues. The CDR3 spells CSASYAGTGLEGDTF. CDR3 nucleotide sequence: TGCAGTGCTTCCTATGCAGGGACCGGCCTTGAAGGCGACACCTTC.

This clonotype occurred a few times. The chain is built from TRBV4-1 and TRBJ1-2, with no clear D. This CDR3 is built from 19 residues. Trimming removed 1 base from V and 0 bases from J, with 21 bases in between. Germline V gene data show CDR1 as MGHRA and CDR2 as YSYEKL. In DNA, the CDR3 is TGCGCCAGCAGCCAAGTCGGCCGGGCAGCTAGATTCCCTAACTATGGCTACACCTTC. Encoded protein: CASSQVGRAARFPNYGYTF.

This chain links TRBV11-2 with TRBJ1-3; D is uncertain. The V end lost 3 bases, the J end lost 0 bases, and 6 bases lay between the germline ends. The CDR3 loop spans 14 amino acids. Germline V CDR1 and CDR2: SGHAT, FQNNGV. CDR3 residues: CASSLMVSGNTIYF. CDR3 nucleotide sequence: TGTGCCAGCAGCTTGATGGTCTCTGGAAACACCATATATTTT.

The rearrangement links TRBV28 to TRBJ2-3; 11 bases match TRBD2. The CDR3 consists of 14 residues. Trimming cost V 7 bases and J 4 bases; bases outside gene matches: 4. Per the germline V gene, CDR1 is MDHEN and CDR2 is SYDVKM. CDR3 nucleotides: TGTGCCAGCACTGAACTAGCGGGAGCAGATACGCAGTATTTT. Translated: CASTELAGADTQYF.

A note on this clonotype: A much larger clone is a single base away; this may be a read error. V usage is TRBV5-1 and J usage is TRBJ2-1, with D tentatively TRBD1 or TRBD2 (6 bases each). The DNA end is a closer match to TRBJ2-7, so the J assignment may be wrong. The germline V gene has CDR1 SGHRS and CDR2 YFSETQ. The CDR3 covers 13 residues. CDR3 coding DNA: TGCGCCAGCAGTAACAGGGAGGCCAATGAGCAGTACTTC. It encodes CASSNREANEQYF.

The chain is built from TRBV20-1 and TRBJ2-3; 13 nucleotides line up with TRBD2. Germline CDR1 DFQATT, CDR2 SNEGSKA (reference sequence). Unmatched junction bases numbered 10, after V lost 5 bases and J lost 8 bases. The CDR3 contains 15 residues. The CDR3 here is CSALRRTSGSGTQYF. CDR3 nucleotide sequence: TGCAGTGCTCTACGGCGGACTAGCGGGAGTGGTACGCAGTATTTT.

The chain links TRBV7-9 to TRBJ2-1; 8 bases line up with TRBD2. J gave up 1 base and V 5 bases, and 7 bases lay outside the gene matches. The CDR3 consists of 16 residues. CDR1 SEHNR and CDR2 FQNEAQ come from the germline V gene (reference sequence). CDR3 in DNA: TGTGCCAGCAGCCCCCGGGGGGGATGGTCCTACAATGAGCAGTTCTTC. The encoded protein is CASSPRGGWSYNEQFF.